Listed here are 29 T cell receptor beta chains from one sample, sequenced in a study of blood T cell repertoires in COVID-19. Sequenced by immunoSEQ multiplex PCR; TCRdb stores in-frame clones only, minus some. The sample records a few hundred thousand clones, roughly 84% being singletons. The source material was peripheral blood. These receptors originate from a woman aged 40 to 49 who had recovered from COVID-19.

This clone was counted a few times. V gene TRBV25-1 combines with J gene TRBJ1-1, with D hard to call. This CDR3 region has 12 residues. V gave up 1 base and J gave up 10 bases, with 10 bases separating them. Per germline, CDR1 MGHDK and CDR2 SYGVNS. Here the CDR3 DNA reads TGTGCCAGCAGTGAATTCGATGCGAGAGCTTTCTTT. This gives the protein CASSEFDARAFF.

The chain recombines TRBV3-1 (or the pseudogene TRBV3-2) with TRBJ1-1; perhaps TRBD1 as D (5 bases). V gave up 1 base and J gave up 2 bases, with 8 bases separating them. The germline CDR1 and CDR2 sequences are LGHDT and YNNKEL (reference sequence). The length of the CDR3 is 14 residues. CDR3 DNA: TGTGCCAGCAGCCAAGGGGGCCCTAACACTGAAGCTTTCTTT. Translated: CASSQGGPNTEAFF.

The V and J genes are TRBV5-1 and TRBJ2-5; a weak D match, TRBD2 (5 bases). The germline V gene encodes CDR1 SGHRS and CDR2 YFSETQ. This CDR3 spans 14 amino acids. Deletions cut 5 bases from V and 2 bases from J, with 13 bases between. CDR3 loop: CASRRGLGQETQYF. The CDR3 nucleotides read TGCGCCAGCAGACGAGGGTTGGGGCAAGAGACCCAGTACTTC. Using reference TRBV5-1 and TRBJ2-5 for the parts outside the CDR3, the full variable domain is KAGVTQTPRYLIKTRGQQVTLSCSPISGHRSVSWYQQTPGQGLQFLFEYFSETQRNKGNFPGRFSGRQFSNSRSEMNVSTLELGDSALYLCASRRGLGQETQYFGPGTRLLVL.

This clone was picked up one time. V usage is TRBV2 and J usage is TRBJ2-7, with 7 positions matching TRBD1. The V gene's germline CDR1 is SNHLY and CDR2 FYNNEI. The CDR3 is made up of 12 amino acids. The V and J ends lost 4 bases and 8 bases, in that order; junction bases with no gene match: 5. The CDR3 sequence: CASSGQGVKQYF. The CDR3 DNA sequence: TGTGCCAGCAGTGGCCAGGGGGTAAAGCAGTACTTC.

This rearrangement joins TRBV7-9 to TRBJ2-7, with D perhaps TRBD2 (5 bases). Trimming took off 5 bases at V and 3 bases at J, with 20 bases between the two ends. The CDR3 length is 16 residues. Germline V gene lookup returns CDR1 SEHNR and CDR2 FQNEAQ (reference sequence). The CDR3 reads CASSTGRAESLYEQYF. Here the CDR3 DNA reads TGTGCCAGCAGCACTGGGAGAGCGGAGTCCCTCTACGAGCAGTACTTC.

V is TRBV5-8 and J is TRBJ2-7; a weak D match, TRBD2 (6 bases). Germline V gives CDR1 SGHTS, CDR2 YDEGEE. Trimming shortened V by 0 bases and J by 13 bases, and 8 bases separated the two germline ends. This CDR3 has 10 residues. The DNA of the CDR3 is TGTGCCAGCAGCTTGGGCGGGGCCTACTTC. Translated: CASSLGGAYF.

This rearrangement joins TRBV28 to TRBJ2-3, with TRBD2 identical over 10 bases. The V gene's germline CDR1 is MDHEN and CDR2 SYDVKM. This CDR3 region has 15 residues. The V and J ends lost 10 bases and 2 bases, in that order; junction bases with no gene match: 9. CDR3: CATLPSGGATDTQYF. In DNA, the CDR3 is TGTGCCACCCTCCCCAGCGGGGGGGCCACAGATACGCAGTATTTT. Looking up the rest from reference TRBV28 and TRBJ2-3 gives the full variable domain: DVKVTQSSRYLVKRTGEKVFLECVQDMDHENMFWYRQDPGLGLRLIYFSYDVKMKEKGDIPEGYSVSREKKERFSLILESASTNQTSMYLCATLPSGGATDTQYFGPGTRLTVL.

This rearrangement joins TRBV28 to TRBJ2-7; weak D call: TRBD1 (5 bases). Germline CDR1 and CDR2: MDHEN and SYDVKM. This CDR3 is 13 amino acids long. V was shortened by 10 bases and J by 5 bases, with 18 bases between the two germline ends. The CDR3 bases are TGTGCCACCCACCGAGCGACAGTCCACGAGCAGTACTTC. Protein product: CATHRATVHEQYF. Complete variable domain (other parts from reference TRBV28 and TRBJ2-7): DVKVTQSSRYLVKRTGEKVFLECVQDMDHENMFWYRQDPGLGLRLIYFSYDVKMKEKGDIPEGYSVSREKKERFSLILESASTNQTSMYLCATHRATVHEQYFGPGTRLTVT.

This rearrangement joins TRBV28 to TRBJ1-2; TRBD1 matches 9 bases. Germline V CDR1 and CDR2: MDHEN, SYDVKM. V dropped 5 bases and J dropped 0; count of bases not matched to a gene: 10. This CDR3 is 17 amino acids long. The CDR3 reads CASSPLGQGRTNYGYTF. The CDR3 nucleotides read TGTGCCAGCAGTCCTCTTGGACAGGGGCGAACTAACTATGGCTACACCTTC.

The chain is built from TRBV27 and TRBJ2-6, with TRBD1 matching over 8 bases. CDR3 size: 17 residues. CDR1 is MNHEY and CDR2 is SMNVEV in the germline V gene (reference sequence). With 1 base clipped from V and 0 bases from J, the junction kept 2 bases outside the gene matches. The CDR3 loop reads CASSLFGQGSGANVLTF. Here the CDR3 DNA reads TGTGCCAGCAGTTTATTTGGACAGGGCTCTGGGGCCAACGTCCTGACTTTC.

J is TRBJ2-6 and V is TRBV6-5; a possible D gene is TRBD1 (6 bases). The germline V and J ends were trimmed by 6 bases and 8 bases, with 11 bases remaining between them. Germline V CDR1 and CDR2: MNHEY, SVGAGI. The CDR3 contains 13 residues. DNA of the CDR3: TGTGCCAGCAGACAGGGAGTGTCCAACGTCCTGACTTTC. Translated: CASRQGVSNVLTF.

In its sample, this clone was seen once. This chain links TRBV7-9 with TRBJ2-2, with D perhaps TRBD1 (6 bases). This CDR3 comprises 15 residues. Germline V gene data show CDR1 as SEHNR and CDR2 as FQNEAQ (reference sequence). Trimming removed 7 bases at V and 4 bases at J, with 16 bases between. CDR3: CASIVGTSFTGELFF. The DNA for the CDR3 is TGTGCCAGCATAGTCGGGACATCGTTCACCGGGGAGCTGTTTTTT.

The chain links TRBV4-1 to TRBJ1-5, with 7 bases matching TRBD1. The CDR3 runs to 17 residues. With V trimmed by 1 base and J by 3 bases, 9 bases remained unmatched. Germline lookup yields CDR1 MGHRA and CDR2 YSYEKL. DNA for the CDR3: TGCGCCAGCAGCCAAGGTTTGAAGGGGGCCACCAATCAGCCCCAGCATTTT. Amino acid sequence: CASSQGLKGATNQPQHF.

The rearrangement links TRBV2 to TRBJ2-1; possibly TRBD2 for D (5 bases). V shed 2 bases and J shed 9 bases, with 20 bases lying between them. This CDR3 is 16 amino acids long. Germline V CDR1 and CDR2: SNHLY, FYNNEI. The chain's CDR3 is CASSEQRPRSGGEQFF. The CDR3 DNA follows: TGTGCCAGCAGTGAACAACGGCCCCGAAGCGGTGGTGAGCAGTTCTTC.

This chain links TRBV2 with TRBJ1-1; D is uncertain. The V end lost 4 bases, the J end lost 5 bases, and 11 bases lay between the germline ends. The CDR3 is made up of 13 amino acids. Germline loops: CDR1 SNHLY, CDR2 FYNNEI. CDR3 sequence: CASSGEGSTEAFF. The CDR3 DNA reads as TGTGCCAGCAGTGGTGAAGGGAGTACTGAAGCTTTCTTT.

In regard to this clone: The identical CDR3 is also encoded by other nucleotide sequences in the sample. The rearrangement links TRBV3-1 (or the pseudogene TRBV3-2) to TRBJ1-3, with D tentatively TRBD1 (6 bases). The germline CDR1 and CDR2 sequences are LGHDT and YNNKEL (reference sequence). This CDR3 has 14 amino acids. Trimming stripped 6 bases from V and 0 bases from J, with 9 bases between. The CDR3 sequence: CASSPDSSGNTIYF. Here the CDR3 DNA reads TGTGCCAGCAGTCCGGACAGCTCTGGAAACACCATATATTTT.

The chain recombines TRBV28 with TRBJ1-1; 8 bases are shared with TRBD1. This CDR3 region has 14 residues. Trimming at V came to 7 bases and at J to 4 bases, leaving 8 bases not matched to a gene. Germline V gene sequence: CDR1 MDHEN, CDR2 SYDVKM. In DNA, the CDR3 is TGTGCCAGCACCTGGGACAGGAGGGGCACTGAAGCTTTCTTT. Translation gives CASTWDRRGTEAFF.

This rearrangement joins TRBV5-1 to TRBJ2-3; D may be TRBD2 (5 bases). V lost 1 base to trimming and J lost 2 bases, with 8 bases between them. CDR3 length: 14 amino acids. Germline CDR1 reads SGHRS; CDR2 reads YFSETQ. CDR3 nucleotide sequence: TGCGCCAGCAGCTTGAGGACTTACACAGATACGCAGTATTTT. This encodes CASSLRTYTDTQYF. Variable domain in full (rest from reference TRBV5-1 and TRBJ2-3): KAGVTQTPRYLIKTRGQQVTLSCSPISGHRSVSWYQQTPGQGLQFLFEYFSETQRNKGNFPGRFSGRQFSNSRSEMNVSTLELGDSALYLCASSLRTYTDTQYFGPGTRLTVL.

V is TRBV29-1 and J is TRBJ2-6; TRBD1 matches 8 bases. Trimming removed 5 bases from V and 4 bases from J; junction bases left unmatched: 7. This CDR3 is built from 15 residues. CDR1 SQVTM and CDR2 ANQGSEA come from the germline V gene. The CDR3 here is CSVSGGTSGANVLTF. CDR3 DNA: TGCAGCGTTTCAGGGGGCACTTCGGGGGCCAACGTCCTGACTTTC. The variable domain in full, completed from reference TRBV29-1 and TRBJ2-6, reads SAVISQKPSRDICQRGTSLTIQCQVDSQVTMMFWYRQQPGQSLTLIATANQGSEATYESGFVIDKFPISRPNLTFSTLTVSNMSPEDSSIYLCSVSGGTSGANVLTFGAGSRLTVL.

Many counts were recorded for this clone. J is TRBJ1-6 and V is TRBV28; 9 bases align to TRBD1. This CDR3 spans 16 amino acids. CDR1 and CDR2 from the germline V gene are MDHEN and SYDVKM. The ends lost 6 bases at V and 5 bases at J; junction bases unmatched: 8. The DNA for the CDR3 is TGTGCCAGCAGCTCACACACAGGGGGCGATAATTCACCCCTCCACTTT. Translating gives CASSSHTGGDNSPLHF.

The V gene is TRBV6-6, the J gene TRBJ2-5, with D possibly matching TRBD2 (5 bases). Trimming cost V 6 bases and J 5 bases, with 13 bases left between them. Germline lookup yields CDR1 MNHNY and CDR2 SVGAGI (reference sequence). The CDR3 is 13 residues long. CDR3 DNA: TGTGCCAGCAGCCCAGGACTTAGGGAGACCCAGTACTTC. It yields the protein CASSPGLRETQYF.

V is TRBV30 and J is TRBJ1-6; 7 positions match TRBD1. The ends lost 3 bases at V and 7 bases at J; junction bases unmatched: 9. CDR3 length: 15 residues. CDR1 GTSNPN and CDR2 SVGIG come from the germline V gene (reference sequence). In nucleotides, the CDR3 is TGTGCCTGGAGGATCCGGGACAGTCGGAATTCACCCCTCCACTTT. It yields the protein CAWRIRDSRNSPLHF. Based on the CDR3 plus reference TRBV30 and TRBJ1-6, the full variable domain is SQTIHQWPATLVQPVGSPLSLECTVEGTSNPNLYWYRQAAGRGLQLLFYSVGIGQISSEVPQNLSASRPQDRQFILSSKKLLLSDSGFYLCAWRIRDSRNSPLHFGNGTRLTVT.

The chain uses TRBV30 and TRBJ2-2; D ambiguous. V was shortened by 0 bases and J by 3 bases, with 8 bases between the two germline ends. The germline CDR1 and CDR2 sequences are GTSNPN and SVGIG (reference sequence). CDR3 size: 14 residues. In nucleotides, the CDR3 is TGTGCCTGGAGTGTGGGCAGGTACACCGGGGAGCTGTTTTTT. Translating gives CAWSVGRYTGELFF.

J is TRBJ2-1 and V is TRBV6-5, with 10 positions matching TRBD1. V dropped 6 bases and J dropped 10; count of bases not matched to a gene: 9. The CDR3 runs 14 residues. The germline gives CDR1 MNHEY, CDR2 SVGAGI. CDR3 in amino acids: CASSRDRGLGEQFF. CDR3 DNA: TGTGCCAGCAGCCGTGACAGGGGGCTAGGGGAGCAGTTCTTC.

This clone was seen a handful of times. CDR3 nucleotide sequence: TGTGCCAGCTTTCCTGACAGGGCCTCCTGGCGGGTCCAGTACTTC. This gives the protein CASFPDRASWRVQYF. J is TRBJ2-5 and V is TRBV18; 7 nucleotides match TRBD1. Germline V gene lookup returns CDR1 KGHSH and CDR2 LQKENI. V shed 7 bases, J shed 10 bases, and the junction held 18 bases outside the gene matches. The CDR3 is made up of 15 amino acids.

The CDR3 DNA reads TGTGCCAGTAGTATAGAGGGCCGGACTAGCGGACAAGAGACCCAGTACTTC. The encoded protein is CASSIEGRTSGQETQYF. The chain carries TRBV19 and TRBJ2-5; 10 bases align to TRBD2. The CDR3 sequence is 17 residues long. The V segment lost 0 bases and the J segment 2 bases; nucleotides outside the gene matches: 6. Germline V CDR1 and CDR2: LNHDA, SQIVND (reference sequence).

The chain has TRBV5-1 and TRBJ2-2; D not certain. The germline gives CDR1 SGHRS, CDR2 YFSETQ. The CDR3 has 14 amino acids. Deletions cut 0 bases from V and 6 bases from J, with 9 bases between. CDR3 nucleotides: TGCGCCAGCAGCTTGGCCTCAGAATCCGGGGAGCTGTTTTTT. This translates into CASSLASESGELFF.

The chain uses TRBV24-1 and TRBJ2-1, with D possibly TRBD2 on 6 matching bases. The germline V gene encodes CDR1 KGHDR and CDR2 SFDVKD. V dropped 9 bases and J dropped 6 bases, with 14 bases sitting between them. This CDR3 region has 13 residues. The CDR3 sequence: CATQGGGANEQFF. The CDR3 DNA reads TGTGCCACCCAAGGCGGCGGGGCCAATGAGCAGTTCTTC.

This clone came up once. The chain recombines TRBV19 with TRBJ1-5; D is undetermined. The CDR3 extends over 14 amino acids. Germline values: CDR1 LNHDA, CDR2 SQIVND (reference sequence). Trimming left V 4 bases short and J 1 base short, with 8 bases between. The CDR3 region is CASSNFASNQPQHF. The CDR3 nucleotides read TGTGCCAGTAGTAACTTCGCCAGCAATCAGCCCCAGCATTTT.